The 15 T cell receptor beta chains in this list originate from one sample, sequenced in a study of shared clonotypes between healthy human individuals. The data were produced by immunoSEQ multiplex PCR, yet TCRdb's version contains in-frame clones alone and is incomplete. The table includes roughly 220,000 clones, 60% to 70% detected once. What was sequenced was memory CD4+ T cells sorted from blood. Documented subset: CD45RA-negative fraction. The receptors were sampled from a man younger than 40 in good health.

V is TRBV7-4 and J is TRBJ1-2; D is unclear. The CDR3 has 16 residues. Per the germline V gene, CDR1 is SGHVT and CDR2 is SQSDAQ. V was trimmed by 5 bases and J by 4 bases, leaving 20 bases between them. CDR3: CASSTHPARKTYGYTF. The CDR3 DNA follows: TGTGCCAGCAGCACCCATCCAGCTCGAAAGACCTATGGCTACACCTTC.

This clone was seen a handful of times. This chain uses TRBV5-8 with TRBJ1-4, with TRBD1 matching 8 bases. Unmatched junction bases numbered 4, after V lost 0 bases and J lost 3 bases. The CDR3 extends over 16 amino acids. Germline V gives CDR1 SGHTS, CDR2 YDEGEE. CDR3 sequence: CASSLEGQGSNEKLFF. The CDR3 DNA is TGTGCCAGCAGCTTGGAAGGACAGGGCTCTAATGAAAAACTGTTTTTT.

This clone was recorded a few times. The V call is TRBV10-3, the J call TRBJ2-2; D might be TRBD2 (6 bases). Germline V CDR1 and CDR2: ENHRY, SYGVKD. The CDR3 spans 17 residues. Trimming removed 5 bases from V and 0 bases from J, with 16 bases in between. This CDR3 is CAISRGSLDSNTGELFF. CDR3 DNA: TGTGCCATCAGTCGGGGGTCGTTGGACTCGAACACCGGGGAGCTGTTTTTT.

This clone came up once. V usage is TRBV29-1 and J usage is TRBJ2-3; no definite D call. Trimming stripped 1 base from V and 2 bases from J, with 13 bases between. Germline lookup yields CDR1 SQVTM and CDR2 ANQGSEA. The CDR3 spans 15 residues. The DNA of the CDR3 is TGCAGCGTTGAAGCTTATAACAAAATCACAGATACGCAGTATTTT. It specifies CSVEAYNKITDTQYF.

This clone has just a few counts. The chain recombines TRBV10-3 with TRBJ1-4; D unclear. V lost 3 bases, J lost 8 bases, and 13 bases lay in between. The CDR3 length is 14 residues. Looked up from germline, CDR1 is ENHRY and CDR2 is SYGVKD. CDR3 protein: CAISESAGKEKLFF. In DNA, the CDR3 is TGTGCCATCAGTGAATCGGCCGGGAAGGAAAAACTGTTTTTT.

This chain connects TRBV11-2 to TRBJ2-1; 10 bases map to TRBD2. Germline V gives CDR1 SGHAT, CDR2 FQNNGV. The V and J ends lost 1 base and 9 bases, in that order; junction bases with no gene match: 9. The CDR3 has 16 amino acids. DNA for the CDR3: TGTGCCAGCAGCTTAGTCGCTAGCGGGAGTATAGGTGAGCAGTTCTTC. This translates into CASSLVASGSIGEQFF.

This sequence joins TRBV10-2 and TRBJ1-2, with D possibly being TRBD1 (6 bases). Trimming removed 9 bases from V and 0 bases from J, with 14 bases in between. The CDR3 loop spans 14 amino acids. Per germline, CDR1 WSHSY and CDR2 SAAADI. CDR3 coding DNA: TGCGCCAGTATGATGGACAGCGCTAACTATGGCTACACCTTC. Translation gives CASMMDSANYGYTF.

This rearrangement joins TRBV5-1 to TRBJ2-1; 8 bases map to TRBD1. CDR3 length: 19 residues. In germline, CDR1 is SGHRS, CDR2 YFSETQ. V lost 0 bases, J lost 4 bases, and 15 bases stayed unmatched. CDR3 DNA: TGCGCCAGCAGCTTGGAACCTCAGGGGGCTCTGCAGTTATACAATGAGCAGTTCTTC. As protein: CASSLEPQGALQLYNEQFF.

This clone was seen at least ten times. The V gene is TRBV14, the J gene TRBJ2-6, with unresolved D. Germline values: CDR1 SGHDN, CDR2 FVKESK. The CDR3 length is 14 residues. V lost 4 bases, J lost 0 bases, and 4 bases lay in between. CDR3 region: CASSPISGANVLTF. The CDR3 DNA reads TGTGCCAGCAGCCCAATCTCTGGGGCCAACGTCCTGACTTTC. Full variable domain (missing parts from reference TRBV14 and TRBJ2-6): EAGVTQFPSHSVIEKGQTVTLRCDPISGHDNLYWYRRVMGKEIKFLLHFVKESKQDESGMPNNRFLAERTGGTYSTLKVQPAELEDSGVYFCASSPISGANVLTFGAGSRLTVL.

The chain employs TRBV18 and TRBJ2-1; the match to TRBD2 covers 7 bases. This CDR3 spans 17 amino acids. With 5 bases clipped from V and 0 bases from J, the junction kept 10 bases outside the gene matches. Germline CDR1 reads KGHSH; CDR2 reads LQKENI. CDR3 residues: CASSGGRRDYSYNEQFF. CDR3 nucleotides: TGTGCCAGCTCAGGGGGAAGACGGGACTACTCCTACAATGAGCAGTTCTTC.

V usage is TRBV5-1 and J usage is TRBJ2-2; D uncertain. Deletions cut 0 bases from V and 6 bases from J, with 12 bases between. CDR1 is SGHRS, CDR2 YFSETQ, per germline. The CDR3 consists of 15 residues. CDR3 in DNA: TGCGCCAGCAGCTTGGTGGGTGGATCCCCCGGGGAGCTGTTTTTT. It encodes CASSLVGGSPGELFF.

The V gene is TRBV5-1, the J gene TRBJ1-5; D might be TRBD1 (5 bases). V gave up 0 bases and J gave up 4 bases, with 8 bases separating them. There are 14 residues in the CDR3. Germline assignment: CDR1 SGHRS and CDR2 YFSETQ. CDR3 bases: TGCGCCAGCAGCTTGGAGGGACGGAATCAGCCCCAGCATTTT. It translates to CASSLEGRNQPQHF.

Many counts were recorded for this clone. The chain couples TRBV7-3 to TRBJ2-1; TRBD2 agrees at 11 bases. This CDR3 contains 18 residues. Trimming at V came to 5 bases and at J to 0 bases, leaving 9 bases not matched to a gene. CDR1 and CDR2 (germline): SGHTA, FQGTGA. CDR3 region: CASSPRTSGRSSYNEQFF. The CDR3 DNA reads TGTGCCAGCAGCCCCCGGACTAGCGGGCGGAGCTCCTACAATGAGCAGTTCTTC.

The V call is TRBV5-1, the J call TRBJ2-7; 8 bases map to TRBD2. The length of the CDR3 is 15 residues. The germline gives CDR1 SGHRS, CDR2 YFSETQ. Trimming removed 4 bases from V and 3 bases from J; junction bases left unmatched: 9. The CDR3 nucleotides read TGCGCCAGCAGCCTGGGGGCGGGAGGAAACTACGAGCAGTACTTC. Its translation: CASSLGAGGNYEQYF.

The chain has TRBV27 and TRBJ1-2, with no clear D. With 6 bases removed from V and 3 bases from J, the gap between germline ends came to 11 bases. This CDR3 has 13 amino acids. Germline-derived CDR1 and CDR2 are MNHEY and SMNVEV (reference sequence). The CDR3 reads CASSPDRHYGYTF. The CDR3 nucleotides are TGTGCCAGCAGCCCGGACCGTCACTATGGCTACACCTTC.